The rows below give T cell receptor beta chains drawn from one sample of a study of a mutant IDH1 vaccine in newly diagnosed glioma. Only in-frame clones appear in the TCRdb table, and some are missing; sequencing was by immunoSEQ multiplex PCR. The sample records roughly 64,000 clones, about 74% being singletons. Their antigens are not known. Sequenced material: PBMCs, taken from a glioma patient whose treatment included an IDH1 peptide vaccine. These receptors all come from a middle-aged man with glioma. Each CDR3 is given with its conserved first and last residue. The D gene is left open where the match is weak. The listing skips clone size in some rows; elsewhere it reads once, few, many or a size class.

J gene	V gene	clone size	D gene	CDR3 protein	CDR3 DNA
TRBJ2-3	TRBV30	.	TRBD2	CAWSVAAGRADTQYF	TGTGCCTGGAGTGTAGCAGCGGGGAGGGCAGATACGCAGTATTTT
TRBJ2-6	TRBV19	.	.	CATMDDSGANVLTF	TGTGCCACTATGGACGACTCTGGGGCCAACGTCCTGACTTTC
TRBJ2-5	TRBV5-1	.	.	CASSLGRYQETQYF	TGCGCCAGCAGCTTGGGGAGGTACCAAGAGACCCAGTACTTC
TRBJ2-6	TRBV13	.	.	CASSTVSGANVLTF	TGTGCCAGCAGCACCGTGTCCGGGGCCAACGTCCTGACTTTC
TRBJ2-7	TRBV5-4	.	TRBD1	CASSMTGGNEQYF	TGTGCCAGCAGCATGACAGGGGGCAACGAGCAGTACTTC
TRBJ2-2	TRBV18	.	.	CASSSSTGELFF	TGTGCCAGCTCATCTAGCACCGGGGAGCTGTTTTTT
TRBJ1-3	TRBV19	.	.	CASVKQGHSGNTIYF	TGTGCCAGTGTTAAGCAGGGACACTCTGGAAACACCATATATTTT
TRBJ1-1	TRBV9	.	.	CASSLGFGDTEAFF	TGTGCCAGCAGCCTAGGATTCGGCGACACTGAAGCTTTCTTT
TRBJ1-1	TRBV5-1	few	.	CASKQGNTEAFF	TGCGCCAGTAAACAGGGGAACACTGAAGCTTTCTTT
TRBJ2-7	TRBV19	few	.	CASSIGSSYEQYF	TGTGCCAGTAGTATAGGGAGCTCCTACGAGCAGTACTTC
TRBJ1-5	TRBV6-4	few	.	CASSRDSNQPQHF	TGTGCCAGCAGTCGGGACAGCAATCAGCCCCAGCATTTT